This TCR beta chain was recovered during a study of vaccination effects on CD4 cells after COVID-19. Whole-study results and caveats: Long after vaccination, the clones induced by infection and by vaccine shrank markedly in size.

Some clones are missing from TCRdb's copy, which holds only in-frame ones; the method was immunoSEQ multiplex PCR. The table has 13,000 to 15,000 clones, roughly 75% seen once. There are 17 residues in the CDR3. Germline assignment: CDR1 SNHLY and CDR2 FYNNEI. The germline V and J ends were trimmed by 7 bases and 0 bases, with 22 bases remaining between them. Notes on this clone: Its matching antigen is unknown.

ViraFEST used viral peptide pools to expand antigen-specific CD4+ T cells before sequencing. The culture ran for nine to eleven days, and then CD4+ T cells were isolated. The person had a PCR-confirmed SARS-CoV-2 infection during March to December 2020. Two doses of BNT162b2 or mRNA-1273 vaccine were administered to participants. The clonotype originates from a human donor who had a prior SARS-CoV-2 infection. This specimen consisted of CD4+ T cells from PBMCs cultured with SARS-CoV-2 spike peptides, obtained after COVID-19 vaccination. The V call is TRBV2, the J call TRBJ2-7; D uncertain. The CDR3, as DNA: TGTGCCAGCAACCCGGGCCAGACCTCACCCCTCTCCTACGAGCAGTACTTC. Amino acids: CASNPGQTSPLSYEQYF.